The rows below give T cell receptor beta chains drawn from one sample of a study of cytotoxic CD8 clonotypes in ibrutinib-treated CLL. Method: immunoSEQ multiplex PCR; TCRdb's copy keeps in-frame clones and lacks some. The sample has approximately 200,000 clones, about two thirds seen once. The specimen was PBMCs, collected after 24 months of ibrutinib treatment. Receptor source: a human donor with chronic lymphocytic leukemia. Each CDR3 is given with its conserved first and last residue. A D gene is named only where the DNA matches it firmly. Some rows mark clone size as missing; the rest say once, few, many or name a class of expanded clone.

V gene	D gene	J gene	clone size	CDR3 DNA	CDR3 protein
TRBV28	-	TRBJ1-5	-	TGTGCCAGCAGTCGAGACCTCTACCGACAGCCCCAGCATTTT	CASSRDLYRQPQHF
TRBV5-6	TRBD1	TRBJ1-5	-	TGTGCCAGCAGCCAACGACAGGGTAGGAGCAATCAGCCCCAGCATTTT	CASSQRQGRSNQPQHF
TRBV9	-	TRBJ2-3	-	TGTGCCAGCAGCGTAGGTAGTAGCGTGGGGTACACAGATACGCAGTATTTT	CASSVGSSVGYTDTQYF
TRBV15	-	TRBJ1-1	-	TGTGCCACCAGCAGTCCCCAGTGGGCTGAAGCTTTCTTT	CATSSPQWAEAFF
TRBV7-9	-	TRBJ2-3	-	TGTGCCAGCAGCCAACTAGGGGGAGTGCAGTATTTT	CASSQLGGVQYF
TRBV4-1	TRBD2	TRBJ2-1	-	TGCGCCAGCAGTCGTACCGGGACTACGGAAAATGAGCAGTTCTTC	CASSRTGTTENEQFF
TRBV27	-	TRBJ2-2	few	TGTGCCAGCAGTTTAGCTTGGACCGGGGAGCTGTTTTTT	CASSLAWTGELFF
TRBV7-2	-	TRBJ2-3	-	TGTGCCAGCAGCGCTCCGACAGATACGCAGTATTTT	CASSAPTDTQYF
TRBV5-1	-	TRBJ2-5	-	TGCGCCAGCAGCTTAGAGGGCCAAGAGACCCAGTACTTC	CASSLEGQETQYF
TRBV7-9	TRBD2	TRBJ2-7	-	TGTGCCAGCAGCCCACTTCGGACTAGCGGACACTACGAGCAGTACTTC	CASSPLRTSGHYEQYF
TRBV6-5	-	TRBJ2-7	-	TGTGCCAGCAGTTACTCCTACAGTTATAACTACGAGCAGTACTTC	CASSYSYSYNYEQYF
TRBV27	-	TRBJ2-7	-	TGTGCCAGCAGCCTACTTCCCGACAGAACCTACGAGCAGTACTTC	CASSLLPDRTYEQYF
TRBV2	-	TRBJ1-2	once	TGTGCCAGCAGTGATAGGGGCGACAACTATGGCTACACCTTC	CASSDRGDNYGYTF
TRBV28	TRBD2	TRBJ2-3	-	TGTGCCAGCAGTTTACCCGCGGGGGTGGCGCGGGATACGCAGTATTTT	CASSLPAGVARDTQYF
TRBV6-4	-	TRBJ1-2	-	TGTGCCAGCAGTTCAACTGGGCTGGGGGGCTACACCTTC	CASSSTGLGGYTF
TRBV11-2	-	TRBJ2-7	-	TGTGCCAGCAGCCCAGAGCCTTACACAGTGGCCTACGAGCAGTACTTC	CASSPEPYTVAYEQYF
TRBV7-2	-	TRBJ2-1	-	TGTGCCAGCAGCTTCGTCAGGGTCGGATTGTACAATGAGCAGTTCTTC	CASSFVRVGLYNEQFF
TRBV7-9	TRBD2	TRBJ2-3	-	TGTGCCAGCAGAGAGGGACTAGCGGGATTCAGAGATACGCAGTATTTT	CASREGLAGFRDTQYF
TRBV7-9	-	TRBJ1-2	-	TGTGCCAGCAGCCCTGCCGGGACAAGCTATGGCTACACCTTC	CASSPAGTSYGYTF
TRBV7-6	-	TRBJ2-1	few	TGTGCCAGCAGCTTAGATCTGATAGGTGAGCAGTTCTTC	CASSLDLIGEQFF
TRBV18	TRBD1	TRBJ1-2	-	TGTGCCAGCTCACCACTGAGGACAGGAGAGCCCTATGGCTACACCTTC	CASSPLRTGEPYGYTF
TRBV28	-	TRBJ2-1	-	TGTGCCACTCGTTCATCGTACAATGAGCAGTTCTTC	CATRSSYNEQFF
TRBV11-2	-	TRBJ2-5	-	TGTGCCAGTGCTGCCGGGGAGACCCAGTACTTC	CASAAGETQYF
TRBV6-4	TRBD2	TRBJ2-1	many	TGTGCCAGCAGTAGCGGGAGCTACAATGAGCAGTTCTTC	CASSSGSYNEQFF
TRBV6-5	-	TRBJ2-2	few	TGTGCCAGCAGTTACTCCGGCGTGGATGGGGGGGAGCTGTTTTTT	CASSYSGVDGGELFF
TRBV6-1	TRBD1	TRBJ2-7	-	TGTGCCAGCAGTGGACGAGACAGGGGGAATCTCTACGAGCAGTACTTC	CASSGRDRGNLYEQYF
TRBV4-3	TRBD1	TRBJ1-5	-	TGCGCCAGCAGCCAAGGGACAGGGGGCACAGAGCCCCAGCATTTT	CASSQGTGGTEPQHF
TRBV11-2	-	TRBJ2-2	-	TGTGCCAGCAGCCTCTTCGGGACTCTGAACACCGGGGAGCTGTTTTTT	CASSLFGTLNTGELFF
TRBV30	-	TRBJ2-7	-	TGTGCCTCCTCTTGGCGGAGCTCCTACGAGCAGTACTTC	CASSWRSSYEQYF
TRBV6-5	-	TRBJ1-1	once	TGTGCCAGCAGTTACAGGCCGAACACTGAAGCTTTCTTT	CASSYRPNTEAFF
TRBV5-1	-	TRBJ1-2	-	TGCGCCAGCAGCTTGGAAGCGGGGGATGGCTACACCTTC	CASSLEAGDGYTF
TRBV28	TRBD1	TRBJ2-7	-	TGTGCCAGCACTCACAGGGGTTACGAGCAGTACTTC	CASTHRGYEQYF
TRBV2	-	TRBJ1-2	-	TGTGCCAGCTTGATCAGGGAGGGCTATGGCTACACCTTC	CASLIREGYGYTF
TRBV6-1	TRBD1	TRBJ1-1	-	TGTGCCAGCAGGGAAAGGGGGCGGGTCACTGAAGCTTTCTTT	CASRERGRVTEAFF
TRBV9	TRBD2	TRBJ2-5	-	TGTGCCAGCAGCGTAGCCGGACTAGCGAACTCGGAGACCCAGTACTTC	CASSVAGLANSETQYF
TRBV7-9	TRBD2	TRBJ2-2	once	TGTGCCAGCAGCGATTCTAGCGGGGGACCATCCGGGGAGCTGTTTTTT	CASSDSSGGPSGELFF
TRBV10-1	-	TRBJ2-1	-	TGCGCCAGCAGTGTATTGGGGCGGGCGGTAACAAATGAGCAGTTCTTC	CASSVLGRAVTNEQFF
TRBV29-1	TRBD1	TRBJ2-1	-	TGCAGCGTTGAAGGACAGGGGGCAACGAACAGTGAGCAGTTCTTC	CSVEGQGATNSEQFF
TRBV15	-	TRBJ1-1	-	TGTGCCACCAGCAGAGATCTGGCCCGCCCGAACACTGAAGCTTTCTTT	CATSRDLARPNTEAFF
TRBV9	-	TRBJ2-1	-	TGTGCCAGCAGCGTAGCAATTGGACGGCCGAGCTCCTACAATGAGCAGTTCTTC	CASSVAIGRPSSYNEQFF
TRBV30	TRBD1	TRBJ2-4	-	TGTGCCTGGAGTCGCCTACAGGGGGCGCCGGGCATTCAGTACTTC	CAWSRLQGAPGIQYF
TRBV27	-	TRBJ1-1	few	TGTGCCAGCAGGCAGGGCACTGAAGCTTTCTTT	CASRQGTEAFF
TRBV5-1	TRBD1	TRBJ2-2	-	TGCGCCAGCAGCGTCCGGGACAGGGACGGGGAGCTGTTTTTT	CASSVRDRDGELFF
TRBV6-5	TRBD2	TRBJ2-1	few	TGTGCCAGCAGTTCGGGACTAGCGAGGAATGAGCAGTTCTTC	CASSSGLARNEQFF
TRBV4-3	TRBD1	TRBJ2-7	-	TGCGCCAGCAGCCAAGACTGGACAGGGGGCAGGCGCGAGCAGTACTTC	CASSQDWTGGRREQYF